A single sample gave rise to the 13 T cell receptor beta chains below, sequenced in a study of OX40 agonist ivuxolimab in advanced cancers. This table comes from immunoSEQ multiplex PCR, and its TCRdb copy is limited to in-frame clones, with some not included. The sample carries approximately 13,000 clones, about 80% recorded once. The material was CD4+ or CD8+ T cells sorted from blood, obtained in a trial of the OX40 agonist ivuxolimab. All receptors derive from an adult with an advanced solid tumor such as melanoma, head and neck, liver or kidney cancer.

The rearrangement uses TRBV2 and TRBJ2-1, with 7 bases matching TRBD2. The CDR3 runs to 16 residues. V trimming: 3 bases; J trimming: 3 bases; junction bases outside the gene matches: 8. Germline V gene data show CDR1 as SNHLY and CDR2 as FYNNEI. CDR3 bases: TGTGCCAGCAGTGACTCTGCGGGAGTCGACTACAATGAGCAGTTCTTC. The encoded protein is CASSDSAGVDYNEQFF.

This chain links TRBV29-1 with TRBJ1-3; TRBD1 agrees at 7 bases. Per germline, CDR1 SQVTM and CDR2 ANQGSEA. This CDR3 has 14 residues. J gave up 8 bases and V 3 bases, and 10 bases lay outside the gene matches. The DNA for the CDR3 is TGCAGCGTTGAGAGGGGGCGTGAATCGGACACCATATATTTT. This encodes CSVERGRESDTIYF.

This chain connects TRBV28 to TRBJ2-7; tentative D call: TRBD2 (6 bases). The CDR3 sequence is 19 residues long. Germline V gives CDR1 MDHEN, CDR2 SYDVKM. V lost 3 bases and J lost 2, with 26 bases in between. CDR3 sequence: CASSLEGRTLWALTYEQYF. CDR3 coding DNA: TGTGCCAGCAGTTTGGAAGGGAGGACCCTTTGGGCTTTAACCTACGAGCAGTACTTC.

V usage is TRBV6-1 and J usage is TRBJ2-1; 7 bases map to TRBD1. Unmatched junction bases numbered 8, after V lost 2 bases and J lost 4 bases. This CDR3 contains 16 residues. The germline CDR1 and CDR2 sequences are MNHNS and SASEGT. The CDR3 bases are TGTGCCAGCAGTGAAATATTCAGGGGGAAATACAATGAGCAGTTCTTC. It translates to CASSEIFRGKYNEQFF.

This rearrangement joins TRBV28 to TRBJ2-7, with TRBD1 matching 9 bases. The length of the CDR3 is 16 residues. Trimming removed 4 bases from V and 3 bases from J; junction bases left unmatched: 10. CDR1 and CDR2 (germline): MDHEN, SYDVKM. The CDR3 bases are TGTGCCAGCAGTTCACCCCCCGGGACAGGGAACTACGAGCAGTACTTC. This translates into CASSSPPGTGNYEQYF.

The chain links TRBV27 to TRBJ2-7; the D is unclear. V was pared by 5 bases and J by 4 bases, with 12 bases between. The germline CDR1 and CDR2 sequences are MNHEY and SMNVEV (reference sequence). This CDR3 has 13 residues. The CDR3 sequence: CASSTMTDYEQYF. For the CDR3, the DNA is TGTGCCAGCAGTACAATGACGGATTACGAGCAGTACTTC.

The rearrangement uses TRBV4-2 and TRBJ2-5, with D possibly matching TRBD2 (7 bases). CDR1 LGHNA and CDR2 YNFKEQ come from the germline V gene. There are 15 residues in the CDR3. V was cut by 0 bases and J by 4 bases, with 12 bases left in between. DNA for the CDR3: TGTGCCAGCAGCCAAGAAGGGGGGGATGGAGAGACCCAGTACTTC. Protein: CASSQEGGDGETQYF.

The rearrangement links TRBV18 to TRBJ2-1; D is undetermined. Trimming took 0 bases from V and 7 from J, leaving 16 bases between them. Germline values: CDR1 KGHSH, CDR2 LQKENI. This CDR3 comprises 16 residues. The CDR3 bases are TGTGCCAGCTCACCACCTCAGACGCTTAACCCGAATGAGCAGTTCTTC. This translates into CASSPPQTLNPNEQFF.

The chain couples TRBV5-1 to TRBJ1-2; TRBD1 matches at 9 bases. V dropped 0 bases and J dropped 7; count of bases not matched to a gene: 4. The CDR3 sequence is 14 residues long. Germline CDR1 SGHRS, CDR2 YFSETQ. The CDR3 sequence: CASSLGQGGLGYTF. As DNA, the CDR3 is TGCGCCAGCAGCTTGGGACAGGGGGGGCTTGGCTACACCTTC.

CDR3 protein: CASSFSDGLAKNIQYF. In DNA form, the CDR3 reads TGTGCCAGCAGCTTCAGCGACGGTTTAGCCAAAAACATTCAGTACTTC. The V gene is TRBV7-8, the J gene TRBJ2-4; D is unresolved. This CDR3 comprises 16 residues. V lost 3 bases to trimming and J lost 0 bases, with 12 bases between them. Germline values: CDR1 SGHVS, CDR2 FQNEAQ. Together with reference TRBV7-8 and TRBJ2-4, the CDR3 gives the full variable domain: GAGVSQSPRYKVAKRGQDVALRCDPISGHVSLFWYQQALGQGPEFLTYFQNEAQLDKSGLPSDRFFAERPEGSVSTLKIQRTQQEDSAVYLCASSFSDGLAKNIQYFGAGTRLSVL.

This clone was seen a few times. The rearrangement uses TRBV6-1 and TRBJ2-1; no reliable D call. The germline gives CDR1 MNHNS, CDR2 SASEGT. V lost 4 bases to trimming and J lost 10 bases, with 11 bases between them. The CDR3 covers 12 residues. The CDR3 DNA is TGTGCCAGCAGTGTGTGGGGATTCGAGCAGTTCTTC. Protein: CASSVWGFEQFF.

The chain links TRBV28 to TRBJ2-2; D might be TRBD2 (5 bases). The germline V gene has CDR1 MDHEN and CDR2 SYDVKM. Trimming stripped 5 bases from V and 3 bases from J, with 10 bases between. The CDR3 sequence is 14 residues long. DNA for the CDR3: TGTGCCAGCAGTGGGAGCCGATACACCGGGGAGCTGTTTTTT. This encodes CASSGSRYTGELFF.

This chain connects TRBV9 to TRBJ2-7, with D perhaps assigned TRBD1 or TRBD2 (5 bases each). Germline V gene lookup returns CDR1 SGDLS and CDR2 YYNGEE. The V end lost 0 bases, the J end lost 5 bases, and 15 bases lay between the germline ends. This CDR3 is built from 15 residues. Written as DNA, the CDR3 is TGTGCCAGCAGCGTAGCCGAGGGGTTGTACGACGAGCAGTACTTC. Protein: CASSVAEGLYDEQYF. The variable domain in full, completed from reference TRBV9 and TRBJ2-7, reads DSGVTQTPKHLITATGQRVTLRCSPRSGDLSVYWYQQSLDQGLQFLIQYYNGEERAKGNILERFSAQQFPDLHSELNLSSLELGDSALYFCASSVAEGLYDEQYFGPGTRLTVT.